Listed below are T cell receptor beta chains from one sample, sequenced in a study of post-analysis software for immune sequencing data. TCRdb re-analysed the PCR reads in MiXCR, keeping a single row per CDR3 protein. The repertoire includes about 820,000 distinct CDR3 sequences, 53% of them detected once, and 4.6% sits in the top ten. Sequenced: blood. All receptors derive from a girl aged 5-17 years with multiple sclerosis. Both conserved end residues are part of each CDR3. Fields, in order: V gene, J gene, clone size, D gene, CDR3 DNA, CDR3 protein. A D gene is named only where the DNA matches it firmly. Rows may omit the clone size; those that give it use once, few, many or a size class.

V: TRBV29-1; J: TRBJ2-1; size: NA; D: TRBD1; DNA: TGCAGCGTTGCCCAAAGCCAGGGGGATGAGCAGTTCTTC; CDR3: CSVAQSQGDEQFF
V: TRBV2; J: TRBJ1-2; size: NA; D: NA; DNA: TGTGCCAGCAGTGAACCTCCAGGGAGTCACTATGGCTACACCTTC; CDR3: CASSEPPGSHYGYTF
V: TRBV7-2; J: TRBJ2-3; size: NA; D: TRBD2; DNA: TGTGCCAGCAGCCCAGGACTAGCGTTTAGAACAGATACGCAGTATTTT; CDR3: CASSPGLAFRTDTQYF
V: TRBV20-1; J: TRBJ2-5; size: NA; D: TRBD2; DNA: TGCAGTGCTAGAGATCGACTAGCGGGGGAGACCCAGTACTTC; CDR3: CSARDRLAGETQYF
V: TRBV29-1; J: TRBJ2-1; size: NA; D: NA; DNA: TGCAGCGTTGAAGGCAGGATCAACAATGAGCAGTTCTTC; CDR3: CSVEGRINNEQFF
V: TRBV4-1; J: TRBJ2-7; size: few; D: TRBD1; DNA: TGCGCCAGCAGCCAAGAGTTTAGGGACAGCTCCTACGAGCAGTACTTC; CDR3: CASSQEFRDSSYEQYF
V: TRBV20-1; J: TRBJ2-7; size: NA; D: NA; DNA: TGCAGTGTTAGAGTAAACAGGGTCCACGAGCAGTACTTC; CDR3: CSVRVNRVHEQYF
V: TRBV4-1; J: TRBJ2-1; size: NA; D: NA; DNA: TGCGCCAGCAGCCGGCCACGACTAGTACGATCCTACAATGAGCAGTTCTTC; CDR3: CASSRPRLVRSYNEQFF
V: TRBV27; J: TRBJ1-1; size: NA; D: NA; DNA: TGTGCCAGCAGTACCCGGGCACTCAATAAAGCTTTCTTT; CDR3: CASSTRALNKAFF
V: TRBV27; J: TRBJ1-1; size: few; D: NA; DNA: TGTGCCAGCAGGACAGGAGCAAACACTGAAGCTTTCTTT; CDR3: CASRTGANTEAFF
V: TRBV6-4; J: TRBJ1-2; size: NA; D: NA; DNA: TGTGCCAGCAGTCCCGGTATTGGGTCTCAGGCGGGCTACACCTTC; CDR3: CASSPGIGSQAGYTF
V: TRBV10-3; J: TRBJ1-2; size: NA; D: NA; DNA: TGTGCCATCAGTGAGTCCGCGGAGACCTATGGCTACACCTTC; CDR3: CAISESAETYGYTF
V: TRBV11-2; J: TRBJ2-7; size: few; D: NA; DNA: TGTGCCAGCACCGTCGAGTTCGGGGGGCCGATCTACGAGCAGTACTTC; CDR3: CASTVEFGGPIYEQYF
V: TRBV20-1; J: TRBJ2-7; size: NA; D: NA; DNA: TGCAGTGCTAGTGCACTCACCGCCCTTTCGGAGCAGTACTTC; CDR3: CSASALTALSEQYF
V: TRBV9; J: TRBJ2-1; size: few; D: NA; DNA: TGTGCCAGCAGCGTAAAGACAGCGTCCCCCTACAATGAGCAGTTCTTC; CDR3: CASSVKTASPYNEQFF
V: TRBV29-1; J: TRBJ2-4; size: few; D: NA; DNA: TGCAGCGTTGAAGCGAGAAGTGCCAAAAACATTCAGTACTTC; CDR3: CSVEARSAKNIQYF
V: TRBV10-3; J: TRBJ2-3; size: NA; D: TRBD2; DNA: TGTGCCATCAGTGATGGGACTAGCGGGACAGATACGCAGTATTTT; CDR3: CAISDGTSGTDTQYF
V: TRBV5-1; J: TRBJ2-1; size: NA; D: NA; DNA: TGCGCCAGCAGCTTGGCTAGCAGAGGACAGAACAATGAGCAGTTCTTC; CDR3: CASSLASRGQNNEQFF
V: TRBV5-8; J: TRBJ1-1; size: NA; D: NA; DNA: TGTGCCAGCAGCCCCGGAGGTGGCTTGGTCGACACTGAAGCTTTCTTT; CDR3: CASSPGGGLVDTEAFF
V: TRBV2; J: TRBJ2-5; size: few; D: TRBD1; DNA: TGTGCCAGCGGACGGGACAGACAAGAGACCCAGTACTTC; CDR3: CASGRDRQETQYF
V: TRBV10-3; J: TRBJ2-7; size: NA; D: NA; DNA: TGTGCCATCAGACGACAGTCAACTTACGAGCAGTACTTC; CDR3: CAIRRQSTYEQYF
V: TRBV20-1; J: TRBJ2-3; size: NA; D: TRBD2; DNA: TGCAGTGCTAGAGACCCCCCCAGCGGGAGAACAGATACGCAGTATTTT; CDR3: CSARDPPSGRTDTQYF
V: TRBV3-1; J: TRBJ2-7; size: NA; D: NA; DNA: TGTGCCAGCAGCCAGAGTCCGCGCTACGAGCAGTACTTC; CDR3: CASSQSPRYEQYF
V: TRBV6-5; J: TRBJ2-7; size: NA; D: NA; DNA: TGTGCCAGCAGTTACTCGAGGCTCAGCTCCTACGAGCAGTACTTC; CDR3: CASSYSRLSSYEQYF
V: TRBV7-9; J: TRBJ1-6; size: few; D: TRBD1; DNA: TGTGCCAGCAGCCCGGGACAGCTTTCACCCCTCCACTTT; CDR3: CASSPGQLSPLHF
V: TRBV12-3/TRBV12-4; J: TRBJ1-1; size: few; D: NA; DNA: TGTGCCAGCAGTCGGAACGCGCAGGGTATGTTGGCTTTCTTT; CDR3: CASSRNAQGMLAFF
V: TRBV4-1; J: TRBJ1-2; size: NA; D: NA; DNA: TGCGCCAGCAGCCAAGAGGGCTCAGGGTCCCAGCGGGACTATGGCTACACCTTC; CDR3: CASSQEGSGSQRDYGYTF
V: TRBV10-3; J: TRBJ2-7; size: NA; D: NA; DNA: TGTGCCATCAGTTCGAGAAACTACGAGCAGTACTTC; CDR3: CAISSRNYEQYF
V: TRBV5-1; J: TRBJ2-3; size: few; D: TRBD2; DNA: TGCGCCAGCAGCTTGGAGGCGGGAGGGCCCGGAGATACGCAGTATTTT; CDR3: CASSLEAGGPGDTQYF
V: TRBV5-1; J: TRBJ2-1; size: few; D: TRBD1; DNA: TGCGCCAGCAGCTTGTGGACAGGGGGATCTGATGAGCAGTTCTTC; CDR3: CASSLWTGGSDEQFF
V: TRBV12-3/TRBV12-4; J: TRBJ2-5; size: NA; D: NA; DNA: TGTGCCAGCACCGCGGGACAGCAAGAGACCCAGTACTTC; CDR3: CASTAGQQETQYF
V: TRBV12-3/TRBV12-4; J: TRBJ1-1; size: few; D: NA; DNA: TGTGCCAGCAGTTTGTTCAGAGTGAACACTGAAGCTTTCTTT; CDR3: CASSLFRVNTEAFF
V: TRBV20-1; J: TRBJ2-5; size: NA; D: NA; DNA: TGCAGTACTAGAGATACCCTCTCCGCGGAGACCCAGTACTTC; CDR3: CSTRDTLSAETQYF
V: TRBV10-3; J: TRBJ2-7; size: NA; D: NA; DNA: TGTGCCATCAGCGATCGGGACATGGCCTACGAGCAGTACTTC; CDR3: CAISDRDMAYEQYF
V: TRBV29-1; J: TRBJ2-5; size: NA; D: NA; DNA: TGCAGCGTTGCCCGACAAACTGGGGGAGAGACCCAGTACTTC; CDR3: CSVARQTGGETQYF
V: TRBV2; J: TRBJ2-1; size: NA; D: TRBD1; DNA: TGTGCCAGCAAGACAGGGCTTGGCTACAATGAGCAGTTCTTC; CDR3: CASKTGLGYNEQFF
V: TRBV7-2; J: TRBJ2-7; size: NA; D: TRBD2; DNA: TGTGCCAGCAGCCCCTGGACTAGCGGGACCTCCTACGAGCAGTACTTC; CDR3: CASSPWTSGTSYEQYF
V: TRBV6-1; J: TRBJ2-5; size: NA; D: NA; DNA: TGTGCCAGCAGTGGCGACGAAAAAGAGACCCAGTACTTC; CDR3: CASSGDEKETQYF
V: TRBV9; J: TRBJ1-2; size: few; D: NA; DNA: TGTGCCAGCAGCGTAGAAGTCTTAGGATTCCATGGCTACACCTTC; CDR3: CASSVEVLGFHGYTF
V: TRBV4-1; J: TRBJ1-5; size: NA; D: NA; DNA: TGCGCCAGCAGCCAAGATTCAGCCCTCAATCAGCCCCAGCATTTT; CDR3: CASSQDSALNQPQHF